This T cell receptor beta chain was obtained from a study of neurological immune-mediated disorders. Every sequencing run generated over 170 million TCR-beta sequences from 15-18 subjects. TCRdb reprocessed the 5' RACE reads with MiXCR, giving one entry per CDR3 protein. The sample lists some 47,000 distinct CDR3 sequences, over 6% occurring once. Volunteers at a blood bank in Maryland, USA, were the healthy controls. The sorted libraries drew on 900,000 to 1,000,000 T cells that were CD4+ or CD8+. This clonotype was counted ten times or more. The receptor was isolated from a woman aged 40 to 50 in good health. Material: CD4+ T cells from blood.

The CDR3 nucleotides are TGCAGTGCTAGAGAGTTTAACCAGGGGACAGATACGCAGTATTTT. This encodes CSAREFNQGTDTQYF. J is TRBJ2-3 and V is TRBV20-1; possible D gene TRBD1, 6 bases. The CDR3 is 15 residues long. The V gene's germline CDR1 is DFQATT and CDR2 SNEGSKA (reference sequence). V was clipped by 0 bases and J by 3 bases, with 13 bases between them.